Below, one T cell receptor beta chain is given with its context. Sequencing used immunoSEQ multiplex PCR; TCRdb keeps in-frame clones, though not all of them. The sample lists roughly 180,000 clones, 86% occurring once. Recruitment covered fewer than 25 US areas and drew participants whose ages spanned about 18 to 90 years. The record originates from a study of blood T cell repertoires in COVID-19. In the study overall: In each case, the material was cDNA or gDNA derived from T cells, B-cell-depleted T cells, or PBMCs.

CDR3 length equals 14 residues. Germline V gene sequence: CDR1 ENHRY, CDR2 SYGVKD. Trimming took off 6 bases at V and 4 bases at J, with 13 bases between the two ends. The chain links TRBV10-3 to TRBJ2-1; D may be TRBD2 (6 bases). Sample: PBMCs or T cells enriched from blood (not recorded which). This clonotype originated in a woman under 40 who had recovered from COVID-19. The CDR3 sequence is CAISRSSDYNEQFF. In DNA, the CDR3 is TGTGCCATCAGCCGTTCTAGCGATTACAATGAGCAGTTCTTC.